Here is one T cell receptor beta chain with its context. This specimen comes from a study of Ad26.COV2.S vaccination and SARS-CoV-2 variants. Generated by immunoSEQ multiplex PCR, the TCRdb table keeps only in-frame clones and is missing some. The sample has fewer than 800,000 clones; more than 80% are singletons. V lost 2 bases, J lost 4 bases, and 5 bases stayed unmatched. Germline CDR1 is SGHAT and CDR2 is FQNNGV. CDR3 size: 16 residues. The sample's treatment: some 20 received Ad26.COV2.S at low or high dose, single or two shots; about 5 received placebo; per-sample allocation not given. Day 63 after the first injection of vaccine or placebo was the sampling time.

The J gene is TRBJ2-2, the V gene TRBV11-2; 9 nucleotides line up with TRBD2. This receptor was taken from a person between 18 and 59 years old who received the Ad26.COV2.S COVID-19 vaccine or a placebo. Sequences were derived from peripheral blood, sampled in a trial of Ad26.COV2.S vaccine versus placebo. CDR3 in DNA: TGTGCCAGCAGCTTACTAGCGGGATTGGGCACCGGGGAGCTGTTTTTT. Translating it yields CASSLLAGLGTGELFF.